Described below is a single T cell receptor beta chain sequence and its context. V lost 6 bases and J 8 bases, leaving 7 bases between the germline ends. The CDR3 has 11 amino acids. From germline, CDR1 is MDHEN and CDR2 SYDVKM. This sample stems from a study of T cell responses to AZD1222 COVID-19 vaccine. The repertoire was sequenced with immunoSEQ multiplex PCR; TCRdb's copy has only in-frame clones and lacks some. The table lists about 120,000 clones, less than 90% of them singletons. This TCR was sampled from an adult in good health. This sequence joins TRBV28 and TRBJ2-2, with D tentatively TRBD2 (6 bases). The sample was peripheral blood, taken on day 0 of AZD1222 vaccination. The DNA for the CDR3 is TGTGCCAGCAGGACTAGAGGGGAGCTGTTTTTT. Protein: CASRTRGELFF.